These T cell receptor beta chains were read from a single sample in a study of OX40 agonist ivuxolimab in advanced cancers. The assay was immunoSEQ multiplex PCR, and TCRdb's table has in-frame clones only and misses some. The sample has 52,000 or so clones; 94% are singletons. This specimen consisted of CD4+ or CD8+ T cells sorted from blood, obtained in a trial of the OX40 agonist ivuxolimab. These receptor sequences come from an adult with an advanced solid tumor such as melanoma, head and neck, liver or kidney cancer. The CDR3 runs from the conserved cysteine through the conserved F or W. A D gene is named only where the DNA matches it firmly. Not every row has a clone size; where given, it reads once, few, many or a size class.

clone size	V gene	D gene	J gene	CDR3 DNA	CDR3 protein
NA	TRBV5-4	TRBD2	TRBJ2-2	TGTGCCAGCAGCTTGGGACTAGCGGGAGGGGCCGGGGAGCTGTTTTTT	CASSLGLAGGAGELFF
NA	TRBV15	TRBD2	TRBJ2-1	TGTGCCACCAGCAGAGGGACTATCGAAACCGGGACTAGCGGGAGGGATTACAATGAGCAGTTCTTC	CATSRGTIETGTSGRDYNEQFF
NA	TRBV4-1	NA	TRBJ2-7	TGCGCCAGCAGCCAAGTTAATGATTACGAGCAGTACTTC	CASSQVNDYEQYF
NA	TRBV6-1	TRBD1	TRBJ2-7	TGTGCCAGCAGTGAACTACGGACAGGGTATCATGAGCAGTACTTC	CASSELRTGYHEQYF
NA	TRBV18	NA	TRBJ2-1	TGTGCCAGCTCACCACCAGGGGAGGATGAGCAGTTCTTC	CASSPPGEDEQFF
NA	TRBV2	NA	TRBJ2-2	TGTGCCAGCAGCCAGTCGAACACCGGGGAGCTGTTTTTT	CASSQSNTGELFF
NA	TRBV7-9	NA	TRBJ1-3	TGTGCCAGCAGCTCGCCGGGAGGGGTGGGAAACACCATATATTTT	CASSSPGGVGNTIYF
NA	TRBV28	NA	TRBJ1-1	TGTGCCAGCAGCCCTCTTGGGGGCGGGACTGAAGCTTTCTTT	CASSPLGGGTEAFF
NA	TRBV27	NA	TRBJ2-5	TGTGCCAGCAGTTTATCTAACAGGGAAGGAGAGACCCAGTACTTC	CASSLSNREGETQYF
NA	TRBV28	NA	TRBJ1-5	TGTGCCAGCGAGCTGGACCAATTTGGGAATCAGCCCCAGCATTTT	CASELDQFGNQPQHF
NA	TRBV6-5	NA	TRBJ1-1	TGTGCCAGCAGTTACTCGGAGGGGTCCACTGAAGCTTTCTTT	CASSYSEGSTEAFF
once	TRBV7-9	TRBD1	TRBJ2-7	TGTGCCAGCAGCCCAACGGGGACAGGCGAGCAGTACTTC	CASSPTGTGEQYF
NA	TRBV6-1	TRBD2	TRBJ2-5	TGTGCCAGCAGTGAAGAAATTAGCGGGATAGAGACCCAGTACTTC	CASSEEISGIETQYF
once	TRBV5-1	TRBD2	TRBJ2-3	TGCGCCAGCAGCTTGTCTAGCGGGAGGGTAGATACGCAGTATTTT	CASSLSSGRVDTQYF
NA	TRBV5-5	NA	TRBJ2-7	TGTGCCAGCAGCTCCTCCAACGCGTACGAGCAGTACTTC	CASSSSNAYEQYF
NA	TRBV9	NA	TRBJ1-5	TGTGCCAGCAGCGCCGACGGAGATAGCAATCAGCCCCAGCATTTT	CASSADGDSNQPQHF
NA	TRBV14	NA	TRBJ2-7	TGTGCCAGCAGCCAAGCCGGCCTCGCTCGATCCTACGAGCAGTACTTC	CASSQAGLARSYEQYF
few	TRBV4-3	NA	TRBJ2-5	TGCGCCAGCAGCCAAGAACTAGACCAAGAGACCCAGTACTTC	CASSQELDQETQYF
NA	TRBV7-9	NA	TRBJ2-5	TGTGCCAGCAGCTTAGACCGGGGAGCCTTGGAGACCCAGTACTTC	CASSLDRGALETQYF
NA	TRBV28	NA	TRBJ2-3	TGTGCCAGCAAAGCGCCGATTTCGGCAGATACGCAGTATTTT	CASKAPISADTQYF
NA	TRBV4-1	NA	TRBJ1-5	TGCGCCAGCAGCCAAGGCGTTGCGGTGCAGCCCCAGCATTTT	CASSQGVAVQPQHF
NA	TRBV13	TRBD2	TRBJ2-3	TGTGCCAGCAGCCCAGGGGGTGCTAGAACTAGCGGGAGTACAGATACGCAGTATTTT	CASSPGGARTSGSTDTQYF
NA	TRBV6-1	NA	TRBJ1-3	TGTGCCAGCAGGGAAGGCAGGGGCAATGGAAACACCATATATTTT	CASREGRGNGNTIYF
NA	TRBV28	TRBD2	TRBJ2-3	TGTGCCAGCAGCCTACCGGGTGCGGGAGAAACAGATACGCAGTATTTT	CASSLPGAGETDTQYF